A single sample gave rise to the 17 T cell receptor beta chains below, sequenced in a study of technical replicates of blood from several donors. Generated by immunoSEQ multiplex PCR, the TCRdb table keeps only in-frame clones and is missing some. The sample gives about 62,000 clones, about nine tenths of which show up once; more than 4% is in the top ten. Sequencing was performed on PBMCs. The receptors shown here come from a human donor in good health. Some clones in this sample may be carry-over from other donors' samples.

The chain joins TRBV5-1 to TRBJ2-1; TRBD1 agrees at 11 bases. CDR1 is SGHRS and CDR2 is YFSETQ in the germline V gene. The trim removed 4 bases at V and 7 bases at J, leaving 4 bases unmatched. The CDR3 is 14 residues long. Here the CDR3 reads CASSVGQGANEQFF. As DNA, the CDR3 is TGCGCCAGCAGCGTAGGACAGGGGGCTAATGAGCAGTTCTTC.

The rearrangement joins TRBV4-3 to TRBJ2-7, with 8 bases aligning to TRBD1. The germline CDR1 and CDR2 sequences are LGHNA and YSLEER. The CDR3 consists of 15 residues. V lost 3 bases, J lost 0 bases, and 4 bases stayed unmatched. The CDR3 protein is CASSQDRDISYEQYF. In DNA, the CDR3 is TGCGCCAGCAGCCAGGACAGGGATATCTCCTACGAGCAGTACTTC.

The genes are TRBV30 and TRBJ2-1; the match to TRBD2 covers 7 bases. V lost 4 bases to trimming and J lost 4 bases; unmatched junction nucleotides: 1. CDR1 is GTSNPN and CDR2 is SVGIG in the germline V gene (reference sequence). This CDR3 contains 12 residues. Written as DNA, the CDR3 is TGTGCCTGGACTAGCGGATACAATGAGCAGTTCTTC. Its protein product is CAWTSGYNEQFF.

The rearrangement links TRBV7-6 to TRBJ2-2; the match to TRBD2 covers 13 bases. The V segment lost 5 bases and the J segment 7 bases; nucleotides outside the gene matches: 7. Germline assignment: CDR1 SGHVS and CDR2 FNYEAQ. This CDR3 spans 16 amino acids. CDR3 residues: CASSIGLAGVIGELFF. The CDR3 DNA is TGTGCCAGCAGCATCGGACTAGCGGGAGTGATCGGGGAGCTGTTTTTT.

This chain links TRBV18 with TRBJ1-2; 7 positions match TRBD1. Germline assignment: CDR1 KGHSH and CDR2 LQKENI. V dropped 4 bases and J dropped 4; count of bases not matched to a gene: 0. CDR3 size: 12 residues. The CDR3 DNA reads as TGTGCCAGCTCACGGGACAGCTATGGCTACACCTTC. It yields the protein CASSRDSYGYTF.

This rearrangement joins TRBV11-2 to TRBJ1-1; D is unresolved. Germline CDR1 and CDR2: SGHAT and FQNNGV. The CDR3 runs 14 residues. Deletions cut 3 bases from V and 0 bases from J, with 8 bases between. CDR3 DNA sequence: TGTGCCAGCAGCTTTATGGCAATGAACACTGAAGCTTTCTTT. It translates to CASSFMAMNTEAFF.

The chain is built from TRBV19 and TRBJ2-3; D might be TRBD1 (6 bases). Germline CDR1 LNHDA, CDR2 SQIVND (reference sequence). CDR3 length: 13 amino acids. Trimming removed 8 bases from V and 5 bases from J, with 14 bases in between. The CDR3 loop reads CASLRGGGDTQYF. For the CDR3, the DNA is TGTGCCAGTCTCCGAGGGGGTGGAGATACGCAGTATTTT.

This sequence joins TRBV6-5 and TRBJ1-2; TRBD1 is a possible D gene (6 bases). V was shortened by 2 bases and J by 5 bases, with 15 bases between the two germline ends. Germline V CDR1 and CDR2: MNHEY, SVGAGI. The CDR3 has 15 amino acids. CDR3 sequence reads: CASSYDGDKPYGYTF. The DNA for the CDR3 is TGTGCCAGCAGTTACGATGGGGACAAACCATATGGCTACACCTTC.

The chain recombines TRBV6-4 with TRBJ2-1, with D possibly TRBD1 on 6 matching bases. Germline loops: CDR1 MRHNA, CDR2 SNTAGT. This CDR3 spans 15 amino acids. V lost 5 bases and J 5 bases, leaving 16 bases between the germline ends. The CDR3, as DNA: TGTGCCAGCAGTTTGCTGGCAGGGGCCCACAATGAGCAGTTCTTC. Amino acid sequence: CASSLLAGAHNEQFF.

This clone is a singleton in its sample. The chain carries TRBV5-8 and TRBJ2-3; D ambiguous. The length of the CDR3 is 13 residues. The V end was cut by 0 bases, the J end by 3 bases, with 5 bases between. CDR1 and CDR2 from the germline V gene are SGHTS and YDEGEE. The CDR3 DNA reads TGTGCCAGCAGCTTGGTGCAGACAGATACGCAGTATTTT. This sequence encodes CASSLVQTDTQYF.

This clone has a single count. This chain joins TRBV10-3 and TRBJ2-5; maybe TRBD2 (6 bases). Trimming pared 2 bases from V and 7 bases from J, leaving 11 bases between. The germline gives CDR1 ENHRY, CDR2 SYGVKD. The CDR3 loop spans 13 amino acids. The CDR3 nucleotides are TGTGCCATCAGTGAGAACCTGGGGGGGACCCAGTACTTC. Amino acid sequence: CAISENLGGTQYF.

V gene TRBV29-1 combines with J gene TRBJ2-1; 14 bases line up with TRBD2. The CDR3 covers 15 residues. V was clipped by 4 bases and J by 3 bases; unmatched bases: 2. Germline-derived CDR1 and CDR2 are SQVTM and ANQGSEA. CDR3 nucleotides: TGCAGCGTTGCCGGGACTAGCGGGGGCTACAATGAGCAGTTCTTC. The encoded protein is CSVAGTSGGYNEQFF.

The count of this clone is one. The chain couples TRBV11-1 to TRBJ2-4; 13 bases map to TRBD2. Germline V lookup: CDR1 SGHAT, CDR2 FQDESV (reference sequence). The CDR3 extends over 17 amino acids. V lost 1 base and J lost 6; bases outside the gene matches: 6. The DNA for the CDR3 is TGTGCCAGCAGCTTAGTACCAACTAGCGGGGGGGCAAACATTCAGTACTTC. It translates to CASSLVPTSGGANIQYF.

The CDR3 region is CASSPVPGYNEQFF. CDR3 nucleotide sequence: TGTGCCAGCAGCCCGGTTCCCGGCTACAATGAGCAGTTCTTC. The J gene is TRBJ2-1, the V gene TRBV7-2; D call uncertain. This CDR3 is 14 amino acids long. Germline V gene lookup returns CDR1 SGHTA and CDR2 FQGNSA. Deletions cut 5 bases from V and 3 bases from J, with 11 bases between. Filled out from reference TRBV7-2 and TRBJ2-1, the complete variable domain reads GAGVSQSPSNKVTEKGKDVELRCDPISGHTALYWYRQSLGQGLEFLIYFQGNSAPDKSGLPSDRFSAERTGGSVSTLTIQRTQQEDSAVYLCASSPVPGYNEQFFGPGTRLTVL.

The gene calls are TRBV15 and TRBJ2-1; 8 nucleotides match TRBD2. CDR1 and CDR2 (germline): LNHNV, YYDKDF (reference sequence). The CDR3 spans 16 residues. J lost 10 bases, V lost 1 base, and 12 bases had no gene match. The chain's CDR3 is CATSRVPTGGYGEQFF. In nucleotides, the CDR3 is TGTGCCACCAGCAGAGTCCCCACGGGGGGGTATGGGGAGCAGTTCTTC. The complete variable domain, with remaining parts taken from reference TRBV15 and TRBJ2-1, reads DAMVIQNPRYQVTQFGKPVTLSCSQTLNHNVMYWYQQKSSQAPKLLFHYYDKDFNNEADTPDNFQSRRPNTSFCFLDIRSPGLGDTAMYLCATSRVPTGGYGEQFFGPGTRLTVL.

The chain is built from TRBV5-1 and TRBJ1-1; 10 bases map to TRBD1. Trimming took 0 bases from V and 0 from J; bases not matched to a gene: 11. Germline assignment: CDR1 SGHRS and CDR2 YFSETQ. This CDR3 has 19 amino acids. The DNA for the CDR3 is TGCGCCAGCAGCTTGGTCGGGACAGGGGTTTTGATGATGAACACTGAAGCTTTCTTT. Its translation: CASSLVGTGVLMMNTEAFF.

This chain uses TRBV29-1 with TRBJ1-1; no definite D call. V gave up 0 bases and J gave up 5 bases, with 16 bases separating them. Germline lookup yields CDR1 SQVTM and CDR2 ANQGSEA. The CDR3 loop spans 15 amino acids. CDR3 residues: CSVEERVLLSTEAFF. DNA for the CDR3: TGCAGCGTTGAAGAGAGGGTACTTTTAAGTACTGAAGCTTTCTTT.